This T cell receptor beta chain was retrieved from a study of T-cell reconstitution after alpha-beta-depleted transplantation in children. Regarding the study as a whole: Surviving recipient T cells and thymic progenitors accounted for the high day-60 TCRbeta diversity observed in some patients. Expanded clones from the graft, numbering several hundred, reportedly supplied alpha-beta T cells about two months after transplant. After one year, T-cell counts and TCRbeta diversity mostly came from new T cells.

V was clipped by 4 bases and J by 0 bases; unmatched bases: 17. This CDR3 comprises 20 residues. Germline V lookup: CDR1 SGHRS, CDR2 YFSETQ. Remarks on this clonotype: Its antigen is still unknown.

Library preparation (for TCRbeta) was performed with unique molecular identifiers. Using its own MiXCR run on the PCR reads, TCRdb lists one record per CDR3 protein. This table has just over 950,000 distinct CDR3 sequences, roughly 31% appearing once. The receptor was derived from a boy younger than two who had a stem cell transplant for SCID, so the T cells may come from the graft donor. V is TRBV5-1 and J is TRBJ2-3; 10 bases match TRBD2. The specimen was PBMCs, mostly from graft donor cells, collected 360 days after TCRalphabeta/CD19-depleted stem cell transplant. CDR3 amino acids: CASSLIAISGGPRSTDTQYF. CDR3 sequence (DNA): TGCGCCAGCAGCCTGATCGCCATTAGCGGGGGGCCCCGAAGCACAGATACGCAGTATTTT.